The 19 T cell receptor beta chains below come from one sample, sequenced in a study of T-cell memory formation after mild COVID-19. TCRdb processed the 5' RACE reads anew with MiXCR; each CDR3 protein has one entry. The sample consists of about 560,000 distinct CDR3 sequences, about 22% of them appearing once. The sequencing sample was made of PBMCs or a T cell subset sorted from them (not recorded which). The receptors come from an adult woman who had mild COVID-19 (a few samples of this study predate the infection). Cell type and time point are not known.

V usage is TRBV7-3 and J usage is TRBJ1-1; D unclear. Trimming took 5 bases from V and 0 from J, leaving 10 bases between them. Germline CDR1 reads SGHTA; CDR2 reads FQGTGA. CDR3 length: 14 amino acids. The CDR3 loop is CASSRAGMNTEAFF. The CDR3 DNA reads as TGTGCCAGCAGCAGGGCCGGTATGAACACTGAAGCTTTCTTT.

The CDR3 nucleotides are TGTGCCAGCTCACCGGCTAGCGGGAGGAACTCCGAGCAGTACTTC. Protein product: CASSPASGRNSEQYF. The chain has TRBV18 and TRBJ2-7; TRBD2 matches at 11 bases. The length of the CDR3 is 15 residues. With 3 bases clipped from V and 6 bases from J, the junction kept 7 bases outside the gene matches. CDR1 is KGHSH and CDR2 is LQKENI in the germline V gene.

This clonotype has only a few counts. CDR3: CATSAWDSSYEQYF. The CDR3 DNA sequence: TGTGCCACCAGTGCCTGGGACAGCTCCTACGAGCAGTACTTC. The V gene is TRBV24-1, the J gene TRBJ2-7; 7 bases line up with TRBD1. With V trimmed by 5 bases and J by 0 bases, 3 bases remained unmatched. This CDR3 has 14 residues. Germline CDR1 is KGHDR and CDR2 is SFDVKD.

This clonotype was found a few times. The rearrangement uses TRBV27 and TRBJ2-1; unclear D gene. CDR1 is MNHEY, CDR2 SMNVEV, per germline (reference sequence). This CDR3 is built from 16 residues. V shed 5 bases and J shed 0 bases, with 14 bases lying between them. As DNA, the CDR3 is TGTGCCAGCAGTAGCCTCCCTGTAGGCTCCTACAATGAGCAGTTCTTC. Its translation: CASSSLPVGSYNEQFF.

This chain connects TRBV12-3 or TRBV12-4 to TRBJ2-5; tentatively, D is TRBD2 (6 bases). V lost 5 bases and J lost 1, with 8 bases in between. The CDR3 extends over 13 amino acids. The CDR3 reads CASSKGLQETQYF. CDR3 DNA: TGTGCCAGCAGTAAGGGACTCCAAGAGACCCAGTACTTC.

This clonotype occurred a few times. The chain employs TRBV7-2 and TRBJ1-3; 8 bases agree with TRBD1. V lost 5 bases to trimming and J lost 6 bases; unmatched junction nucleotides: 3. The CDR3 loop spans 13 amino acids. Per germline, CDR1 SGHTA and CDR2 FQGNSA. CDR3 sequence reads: CASSPDRVNTIYF. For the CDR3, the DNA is TGTGCCAGCAGCCCGGACAGGGTAAACACCATATATTTT. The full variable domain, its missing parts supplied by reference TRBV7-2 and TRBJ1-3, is GAGVSQSPSNKVTEKGKDVELRCDPISGHTALYWYRQSLGQGLEFLIYFQGNSAPDKSGLPSDRFSAERTGGSVSTLTIQRTQQEDSAVYLCASSPDRVNTIYFGEGSWLTVV.

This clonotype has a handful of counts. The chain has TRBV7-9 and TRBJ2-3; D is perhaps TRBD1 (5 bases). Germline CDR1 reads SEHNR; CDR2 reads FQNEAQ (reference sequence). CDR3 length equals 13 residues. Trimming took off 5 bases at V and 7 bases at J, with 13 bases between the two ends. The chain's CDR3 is CASSGQGAYTQYF. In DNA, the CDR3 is TGTGCCAGCAGCGGACAAGGGGCGTATACGCAGTATTTT.

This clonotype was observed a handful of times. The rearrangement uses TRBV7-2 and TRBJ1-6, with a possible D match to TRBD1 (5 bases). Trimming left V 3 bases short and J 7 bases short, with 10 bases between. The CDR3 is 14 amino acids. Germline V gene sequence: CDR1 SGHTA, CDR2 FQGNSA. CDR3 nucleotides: TGTGCCAGCAGCTTCAGGGTGCCCAATTCACCCCTCCACTTT. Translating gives CASSFRVPNSPLHF.

In DNA form, the CDR3 reads TGCAGCGGACAGGGTTACACTGAAGCTTTCTTT. Translating it yields CSGQGYTEAFF. The gene calls are TRBV29-1 and TRBJ1-1; 7 nucleotides line up with TRBD1. The CDR3 covers 11 residues. Germline-derived CDR1 and CDR2 are SQVTM and ANQGSEA. Trimming cost V 7 bases and J 3 bases; bases outside gene matches: 2.

The CDR3 nucleotides read TGTGCCATCAGACCCGGGACTAGCGGGAGTGGGGGCACAGATACGCAGTATTTT. It codes for CAIRPGTSGSGGTDTQYF. The V call is TRBV10-3, the J call TRBJ2-3; 14 nucleotides align to TRBD2. Trimming removed 6 bases from V and 1 base from J; junction bases left unmatched: 9. CDR3 length equals 18 residues. CDR1 is ENHRY, CDR2 SYGVKD, per germline.

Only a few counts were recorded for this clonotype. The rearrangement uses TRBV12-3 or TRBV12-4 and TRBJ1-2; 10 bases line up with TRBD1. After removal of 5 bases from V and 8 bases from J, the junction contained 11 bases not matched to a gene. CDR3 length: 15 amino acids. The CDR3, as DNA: TGTGCCAGCAGTATAGAGCGGACAGGGGGAAGAGGCTACACCTTC. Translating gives CASSIERTGGRGYTF.

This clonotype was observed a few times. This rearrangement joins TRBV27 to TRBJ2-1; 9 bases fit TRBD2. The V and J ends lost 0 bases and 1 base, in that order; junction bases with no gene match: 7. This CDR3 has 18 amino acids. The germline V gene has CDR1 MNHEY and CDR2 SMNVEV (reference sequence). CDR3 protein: CASSLSRLAGLSYNEQFF. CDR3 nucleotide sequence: TGTGCCAGCAGTTTATCAAGGCTAGCGGGGCTATCCTACAATGAGCAGTTCTTC.

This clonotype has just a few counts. CDR3 residues: CASSRGTSAHSYEQYF. In DNA, the CDR3 is TGTGCCAGCAGCCGAGGGACTAGCGCGCACTCCTACGAGCAGTACTTC. The rearrangement uses TRBV12-3 or TRBV12-4 and TRBJ2-7; TRBD2 matches 10 bases. This CDR3 has 16 residues. Trimming cost V 6 bases and J 0 bases; bases outside gene matches: 8.

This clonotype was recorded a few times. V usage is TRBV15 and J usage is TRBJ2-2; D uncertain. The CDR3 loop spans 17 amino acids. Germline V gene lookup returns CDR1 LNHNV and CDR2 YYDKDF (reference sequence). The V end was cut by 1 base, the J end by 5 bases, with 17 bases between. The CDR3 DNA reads TGTGCCACCAGCAGAGTTGGCCCGGAAAGTATAACCGGGGAGCTGTTTTTT. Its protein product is CATSRVGPESITGELFF.

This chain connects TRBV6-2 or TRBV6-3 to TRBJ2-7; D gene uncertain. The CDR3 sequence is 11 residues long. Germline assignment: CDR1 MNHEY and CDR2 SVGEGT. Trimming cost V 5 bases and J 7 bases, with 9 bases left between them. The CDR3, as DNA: TGTGCCAGCAGTCACTACGGGGAGCAGTACTTC. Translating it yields CASSHYGEQYF.

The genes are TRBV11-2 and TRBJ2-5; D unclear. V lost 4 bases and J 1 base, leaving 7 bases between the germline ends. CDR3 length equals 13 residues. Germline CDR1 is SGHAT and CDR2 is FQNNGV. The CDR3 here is CASSSWAQETQYF. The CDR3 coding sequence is TGTGCCAGCAGCTCGTGGGCCCAAGAGACCCAGTACTTC.

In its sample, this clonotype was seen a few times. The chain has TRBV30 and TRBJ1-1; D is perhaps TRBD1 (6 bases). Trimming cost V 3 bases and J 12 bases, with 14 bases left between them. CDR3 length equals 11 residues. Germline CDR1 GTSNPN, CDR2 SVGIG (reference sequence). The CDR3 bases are TGTGCCTGGAGCATTACAGGGTATCCTTTCTTT. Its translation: CAWSITGYPFF. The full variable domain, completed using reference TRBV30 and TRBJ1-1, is SQTIHQWPATLVQPVGSPLSLECTVEGTSNPNLYWYRQAAGRGLQLLFYSVGIGQISSEVPQNLSASRPQDRQFILSSKKLLLSDSGFYLCAWSITGYPFFGQGTRLTVV.

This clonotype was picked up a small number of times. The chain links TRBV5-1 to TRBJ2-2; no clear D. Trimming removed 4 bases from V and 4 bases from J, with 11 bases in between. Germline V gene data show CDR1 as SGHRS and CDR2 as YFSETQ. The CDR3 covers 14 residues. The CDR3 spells CASSPQRPTGELFF. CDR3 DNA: TGCGCCAGCAGCCCGCAACGACCCACCGGGGAGCTGTTTTTT.

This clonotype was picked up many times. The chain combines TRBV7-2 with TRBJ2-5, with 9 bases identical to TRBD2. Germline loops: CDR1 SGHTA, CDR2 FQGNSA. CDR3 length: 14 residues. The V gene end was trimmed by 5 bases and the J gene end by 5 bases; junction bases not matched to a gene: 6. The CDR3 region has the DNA TGTGCCAGCAGCCTCAGCGGGAGGTTGGAGACCCAGTACTTC. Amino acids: CASSLSGRLETQYF.